Below, one T cell receptor (beta chain) is given with its context. Its antigen is undetermined. TCRdb's copy holds only in-frame clones and misses some; the assay was immunoSEQ multiplex PCR. The table has roughly 32,000 clones, 65% to 90% seen once. Autologous stem cell transplantation was followed by relapse in every patient, and brentuximab vedotin exposure varied. Responses achieved at best were complete response, partial response or progressive disease. The entry originates in a study of PD-1 blockade in classical Hodgkin lymphoma. Overall study results and limits: Those achieving complete response showed baseline diversity like newly diagnosed patients. By C4D1, diversity of CD4+ TCRs had risen significantly, whereas that of CD8+ TCRs had not. Why repertoires differed is undefined; disease activity or prior therapy possibly contributed.

CDR3 size: 14 residues. The V gene's germline CDR1 is KGHSH and CDR2 LQKENI. Trimming cost V 6 bases and J 1 base; bases outside gene matches: 5. Here the sequenced sample was peripheral blood mononuclear cells (PBMCs), taken at baseline. This TCR was sampled from a human donor with classical Hodgkin lymphoma. The genes are TRBV18 and TRBJ1-1, with 7 bases lining up with TRBD1. The CDR3 DNA follows: TGTGCCAGCTCGCAGGGACAGCCGAACACTGAAGCTTTCTTT. Translated, it gives CASSQGQPNTEAFF. The entire variable domain, with the rest obtained from reference TRBV18 and TRBJ1-1, is as follows: NAGVMQNPRHLVRRRGQEARLRCSPMKGHSHVYWYRQLPEEGLKFMVYLQKENIIDESGMPKERFSAEFPKEGPSILRIQQVVRGDSAAYFCASSQGQPNTEAFFGQGTRLTVV.